Listed below are T cell receptor beta chains from one sample, sequenced in a study of T cell responses to AZD1222 COVID-19 vaccine. Assay used: immunoSEQ multiplex PCR; TCRdb lists only in-frame clones, some missing. The top ten clones hold around 7% of a sample with approximately 50,000 clones, 65% to 90% of them seen once. The sequencing here drew on peripheral blood, taken 28 days after the second AZD1222 dose. The source of these receptors is an adult who received the AZD1222 COVID-19 vaccine. CDR3s include the opening cysteine and the closing phenylalanine or tryptophan. Fields, in order: CDR3 protein, CDR3 DNA, J gene, V gene, clone size, D gene. The D gene is left open where the match is weak. Clone size is given for some rows only: seen once, a few or many times, or a class if the clone is expanded.

CDR3 protein: CAISGGRARDTQYF
CDR3 DNA: TGTGCCATCAGTGGTGGGAGGGCCCGCGATACGCAGTATTTT
J gene: TRBJ2-3
V gene: TRBV10-3
clone size: NA
D gene: TRBD2

CDR3 protein: CASSLYGSSYNEQFF
CDR3 DNA: TGTGCCAGCAGCTTATACGGCAGCTCCTACAATGAGCAGTTCTTC
J gene: TRBJ2-1
V gene: TRBV11-3
clone size: NA
D gene: NA

CDR3 protein: CASSLGSGRTDTQYF
CDR3 DNA: TGTGCCAGCAGCTTAGGAAGCGGGCGCACAGATACGCAGTATTTT
J gene: TRBJ2-3
V gene: TRBV7-3
clone size: NA
D gene: NA

CDR3 protein: CASSYGTDFRGNTIYF
CDR3 DNA: TGTGCCAGCAGTTATGGGACAGATTTCCGTGGAAACACCATATATTTT
J gene: TRBJ1-3
V gene: TRBV6-5
clone size: NA
D gene: TRBD1

CDR3 protein: CASSRRLADSTDTQYF
CDR3 DNA: TGTGCCAGCAGCAGACGACTAGCGGATTCCACAGATACGCAGTATTTT
J gene: TRBJ2-3
V gene: TRBV9
clone size: NA
D gene: TRBD2

CDR3 protein: CASSRERARGYTF
CDR3 DNA: TGTGCCTCCTCAAGGGAACGGGCCCGGGGCTACACCTTC
J gene: TRBJ1-2
V gene: TRBV2
clone size: few
D gene: NA

CDR3 protein: CATSRGGTGGYEQYF
CDR3 DNA: TGTGCCACCAGCAGAGGGGGGACAGGGGGCTACGAGCAGTACTTC
J gene: TRBJ2-7
V gene: TRBV15
clone size: NA
D gene: TRBD1

CDR3 protein: CASSLNGNTGELFF
CDR3 DNA: TGTGCCAGCAGCTTAAACGGGAACACCGGGGAGCTGTTTTTT
J gene: TRBJ2-2
V gene: TRBV7-3
clone size: NA
D gene: NA

CDR3 protein: CASSLTNSGNTIYF
CDR3 DNA: TGTGCCAGCAGCTTAACTAACTCTGGAAACACCATATATTTT
J gene: TRBJ1-3
V gene: TRBV7-3
clone size: NA
D gene: NA

CDR3 protein: CASSLIDPNTGELFF
CDR3 DNA: TGTGCCAGCAGTTTGATTGACCCGAACACCGGGGAGCTGTTTTTT
J gene: TRBJ2-2
V gene: TRBV28
clone size: NA
D gene: NA

CDR3 protein: CASSLALAGGGNEQFF
CDR3 DNA: TGCGCCAGCAGCTTGGCACTAGCGGGAGGGGGCAATGAGCAGTTCTTC
J gene: TRBJ2-1
V gene: TRBV5-1
clone size: NA
D gene: TRBD2

CDR3 protein: CASSQDPRQPQHF
CDR3 DNA: TGTGCCAGCAGCCAAGACCCCCGCCAGCCCCAGCATTTT
J gene: TRBJ1-5
V gene: TRBV3-1/TRBV3-2
clone size: NA
D gene: NA

CDR3 protein: CASSSGQAVNYGYTF
CDR3 DNA: TGCGCCAGCAGCTCCGGACAGGCAGTTAACTATGGCTACACCTTC
J gene: TRBJ1-2
V gene: TRBV5-1
clone size: NA
D gene: TRBD1

CDR3 protein: CASSLEQLNTEAFF
CDR3 DNA: TGTGCCAGCAGCTTGGAACAGCTGAACACTGAAGCTTTCTTT
J gene: TRBJ1-1
V gene: TRBV5-4
clone size: NA
D gene: NA

CDR3 protein: CASSVAGDRGPFEQYF
CDR3 DNA: TGTGCCAGCAGCGTAGCTGGGGACAGGGGGCCGTTCGAGCAGTACTTC
J gene: TRBJ2-7
V gene: TRBV9
clone size: NA
D gene: TRBD1

CDR3 protein: CASSFTLAGDQETQYF
CDR3 DNA: TGCGCCAGCAGCTTCACGTTAGCGGGAGATCAGGAGACCCAGTACTTC
J gene: TRBJ2-5
V gene: TRBV5-1
clone size: NA
D gene: TRBD2

CDR3 protein: CASSVLAEAYNEQFF
CDR3 DNA: TGTGCCAGTAGTGTCCTAGCGGAGGCATACAATGAGCAGTTCTTC
J gene: TRBJ2-1
V gene: TRBV19
clone size: NA
D gene: TRBD2

CDR3 protein: CASSPKGGETQYF
CDR3 DNA: TGTGCCAGCTCACCAAAAGGGGGAGAGACCCAGTACTTC
J gene: TRBJ2-5
V gene: TRBV18
clone size: NA
D gene: NA